The 26 T cell receptor beta chains listed next were all sequenced from one sample in a study of T cell changes during pregnancy in multiple sclerosis. The repertoire was sequenced with immunoSEQ multiplex PCR; TCRdb's copy has only in-frame clones and lacks some. This sample has almost 25,000 clones, with more than 70% found just once. The input for sequencing was CD4+ T cells from peripheral blood mononuclear cells, taken in the first trimester of pregnancy. These receptors came from a female donor in good health, enrolled as a control in a pregnancy study.

This clone has a single count. This chain connects TRBV28 to TRBJ2-2, with unresolved D. Trimming shortened V by 11 bases and J by 1 base, and 14 bases separated the two germline ends. The germline CDR1 and CDR2 sequences are MDHEN and SYDVKM. This CDR3 spans 14 amino acids. The CDR3 sequence is CAARGGVNTGELFF. Written as DNA, the CDR3 is TGTGCCGCGCGAGGCGGAGTGAACACCGGGGAGCTGTTTTTT.

The rearrangement joins TRBV5-1 to TRBJ2-5, with 9 bases fitting TRBD2. Trimming removed 5 bases from V and 1 base from J; junction bases left unmatched: 9. CDR1 SGHRS and CDR2 YFSETQ come from the germline V gene. The CDR3 extends over 16 amino acids. Written as DNA, the CDR3 is TGCGCCAGCAGGAAGTTAAGCGGGGGGCTCCAAGAGACCCAGTACTTC. Translating gives CASRKLSGGLQETQYF.

The CDR3 reads CASSLTSTGQGRNTIYF. The CDR3 region has the DNA TGTGCCAGCAGCTTAACGTCGACGGGACAGGGAAGAAACACCATATATTTT. The chain links TRBV7-2 to TRBJ1-3, with 9 bases aligning to TRBD1. The germline V gene has CDR1 SGHTA and CDR2 FQGNSA. This CDR3 contains 17 residues. V trimming: 2 bases; J trimming: 5 bases; junction bases outside the gene matches: 10. Using reference TRBV7-2 and TRBJ1-3 for the parts outside the CDR3, the full variable domain is GAGVSQSPSNKVTEKGKDVELRCDPISGHTALYWYRQSLGQGLEFLIYFQGNSAPDKSGLPSDRFSAERTGGSVSTLTIQRTQQEDSAVYLCASSLTSTGQGRNTIYFGEGSWLTVV.

This chain joins TRBV5-1 and TRBJ2-1, with a possible D match to TRBD2 (6 bases). This CDR3 contains 14 residues. CDR1 and CDR2 from the germline V gene are SGHRS and YFSETQ. V gave up 4 bases and J gave up 6 bases, with 14 bases separating them. CDR3 sequence: CASSDPRGSNEQFF. In DNA form, the CDR3 reads TGCGCCAGCAGCGATCCCCGGGGGTCCAATGAGCAGTTCTTC.

CDR3 sequence reads: CASSGVSYGYEQYF. The CDR3 nucleotides are TGTGCCAGTAGCGGGGTCAGCTACGGGTACGAGCAGTACTTC. This chain uses TRBV19 with TRBJ2-7; a weak D match, TRBD2 (5 bases). This CDR3 is built from 14 residues. Germline V gene lookup returns CDR1 LNHDA and CDR2 SQIVND (reference sequence). V shed 6 bases and J shed 4 bases, with 16 bases lying between them.

This sequence joins TRBV15 and TRBJ1-2; 8 nucleotides agree with TRBD1. The CDR3 runs 15 residues. Germline V gene sequence: CDR1 LNHNV, CDR2 YYDKDF (reference sequence). The junction had 11 bases not matched to a gene; V was cut back by 3 bases and J by 8 bases. CDR3 sequence: CATSRPGQGEEGYTF. The CDR3, as DNA: TGTGCCACCAGCAGGCCCGGACAGGGCGAGGAGGGCTACACCTTC.

V is TRBV7-2 and J is TRBJ1-2; 7 positions agree with TRBD1. CDR1 SGHTA and CDR2 FQGNSA come from the germline V gene. The V segment lost 5 bases and the J segment 2 bases; nucleotides outside the gene matches: 8. CDR3 length: 15 amino acids. The CDR3 here is CASSPSGTENYGYTF. CDR3 bases: TGTGCCAGCAGCCCATCCGGGACAGAGAACTATGGCTACACCTTC.

This clone was seen a few times. CDR3 nucleotides: TGTGCCAGCAGTCACAGGGGGCGATACACTGAAGCTTTCTTT. Translation: CASSHRGRYTEAFF. The chain uses TRBV27 and TRBJ1-1, with 9 positions matching TRBD1. Germline values: CDR1 MNHEY, CDR2 SMNVEV (reference sequence). V shed 5 bases, J shed 3 bases, and the junction held 4 bases outside the gene matches. The CDR3 runs 14 residues.

This clone is classed as medium-sized (0.01 to 0.1%). The chain couples TRBV12-5 to TRBJ1-6; 9 bases are shared with TRBD1. Germline loops: CDR1 LGHNT, CDR2 FRNRAP. After removal of 7 bases from V and 9 bases from J, the junction contained 7 bases not matched to a gene. The CDR3 covers 14 residues. The CDR3 reads CASATGQGASPLHF. The CDR3 bases are TGTGCTAGTGCCACGGGACAGGGAGCTTCACCCCTCCACTTT.

The J gene is TRBJ2-3, the V gene TRBV11-2, with a weak D call TRBD2 (6 bases). The germline CDR1 and CDR2 sequences are SGHAT and FQNNGV. The CDR3 is 16 amino acids. The V gene lost 5 bases and the J gene lost 0 bases, with 15 bases spanning the gap. The CDR3 spells CASSPQRASSTDTQYF. The DNA for the CDR3 is TGTGCCAGCAGCCCACAGCGGGCTTCTAGCACAGATACGCAGTATTTT.

The V call is TRBV19, the J call TRBJ2-5, with D hard to call. The J call could be wrong; TRBJ2-7 is a better fit for the DNA end. Looked up from germline, CDR1 is LNHDA and CDR2 is SQIVND (reference sequence). CDR3 size: 13 residues. CDR3 residues: CASSMELAYEQYF. The CDR3 DNA sequence: TGTGCCAGTAGTATGGAGCTAGCCTACGAGCAGTACTTC.

The V gene is TRBV7-2, the J gene TRBJ2-3; D possibly corresponds to TRBD1 (5 bases). The V gene's germline CDR1 is SGHTA and CDR2 FQGNSA. Trimming cost V 3 bases and J 0 bases, with 10 bases left between them. The CDR3 totals 15 residues. CDR3 bases: TGTGCCAGCAGCTTGACAGTCCTTAGCACAGATACGCAGTATTTT. Its translation is CASSLTVLSTDTQYF.

The chain couples TRBV19 to TRBJ1-5; 7 bases map to TRBD1. After removal of 3 bases from V and 3 bases from J, the junction contained 8 bases not matched to a gene. The CDR3 contains 16 residues. The V gene's germline CDR1 is LNHDA and CDR2 SQIVND (reference sequence). CDR3 residues: CASSITTDRANQPQHF. The CDR3 coding sequence is TGTGCCAGTAGTATTACGACCGACAGGGCCAATCAGCCCCAGCATTTT.

The chain has TRBV28 and TRBJ2-7, with 9 bases aligning to TRBD1. Germline CDR1 and CDR2: MDHEN and SYDVKM. The V and J ends lost 7 bases and 5 bases, in that order; junction bases with no gene match: 9. The CDR3 loop spans 14 amino acids. In DNA, the CDR3 is TGTGCCAGCACCGCCGGGACAGGGCTCCACGAGCAGTACTTC. It translates to CASTAGTGLHEQYF.

The genes are TRBV7-2 and TRBJ2-1; 11 bases map to TRBD2. V shed 5 bases and J 7 bases; nucleotides not matched to a gene: 4. CDR3 length: 14 amino acids. The germline V gene has CDR1 SGHTA and CDR2 FQGNSA. The CDR3 reads CASSQTSGENEQFF. Written as DNA, the CDR3 is TGTGCCAGCAGCCAGACTAGCGGGGAGAATGAGCAGTTCTTC. Supplemented by reference TRBV7-2 and TRBJ2-1, the full variable domain reads GAGVSQSPSNKVTEKGKDVELRCDPISGHTALYWYRQSLGQGLEFLIYFQGNSAPDKSGLPSDRFSAERTGGSVSTLTIQRTQQEDSAVYLCASSQTSGENEQFFGPGTRLTVL.

The chain's CDR3 is CASSEKAGRKYGYTF. The CDR3 DNA is TGCGCCAGCAGCGAGAAAGCGGGGCGGAAATATGGCTACACCTTC. The V gene is TRBV5-1, the J gene TRBJ1-2, with a possible D match to TRBD1 (5 bases). Trimming removed 4 bases from V and 5 bases from J, with 18 bases in between. This CDR3 has 15 residues. In germline, CDR1 is SGHRS, CDR2 YFSETQ.

The V gene is TRBV6-5, the J gene TRBJ2-4, with 11 bases aligning to TRBD1. The CDR3 consists of 13 residues. Germline trimming cut 6 bases from V and 8 bases from J; bases unmatched to any gene: 3. Looked up from germline, CDR1 is MNHEY and CDR2 is SVGAGI. The CDR3 region is CASRGTGGDIQYF. The CDR3 DNA follows: TGTGCCAGCAGGGGGACAGGGGGTGACATTCAGTACTTC.

This clone occurred once. The chain joins TRBV11-2 to TRBJ2-7; 7 nucleotides line up with TRBD2. From germline, CDR1 is SGHAT and CDR2 FQNNGV. V shed 6 bases and J 1 base; nucleotides not matched to a gene: 9. This CDR3 spans 15 amino acids. The CDR3 loop is CASSGVWGGSYEQYF. In DNA, the CDR3 is TGTGCCAGCAGTGGGGTTTGGGGAGGGTCCTACGAGCAGTACTTC.

This chain connects TRBV18 to TRBJ1-2; 8 bases fit TRBD1. Trimming cost V 4 bases and J 5 bases; bases outside gene matches: 3. The CDR3 runs 13 residues. The germline V gene has CDR1 KGHSH and CDR2 LQKENI. Here the CDR3 DNA reads TGTGCCAGCTCACAGACAGGGGAATATGGCTACACCTTC. It translates to CASSQTGEYGYTF.

In its sample, this clone was seen a few times. The rearrangement joins TRBV28 to TRBJ1-5; 8 bases match TRBD1. Germline assignment: CDR1 MDHEN and CDR2 SYDVKM. The CDR3 extends over 15 amino acids. The ends lost 4 bases at V and 3 bases at J; junction bases unmatched: 5. The CDR3 nucleotides read TGTGCCAGCAGTTATACGGACAGGGCCAATCAGCCCCAGCATTTT. Protein product: CASSYTDRANQPQHF.

V usage is TRBV5-4 and J usage is TRBJ2-7; no firm D call. The CDR3 totals 14 residues. Trimming removed 0 bases from V and 2 bases from J, with 9 bases in between. Looked up from germline, CDR1 is SGHNT and CDR2 is YYREEE (reference sequence). The CDR3 DNA sequence: TGTGCCAGCAGCTTGGGGGCAGGCCCCTACGAGCAGTACTTC. Amino acid sequence: CASSLGAGPYEQYF.

This clone was counted only a few times. The rearrangement uses TRBV9 and TRBJ1-1, with 7 bases lining up with TRBD1. This CDR3 region has 12 residues. Germline lookup yields CDR1 SGDLS and CDR2 YYNGEE. Germline trimming cut 4 bases from V and 12 bases from J; bases unmatched to any gene: 9. The CDR3 sequence is CASSITGAGTFF. CDR3 bases: TGTGCCAGCAGCATCACAGGGGCGGGTACTTTCTTT.

The rearrangement uses TRBV6-5 and TRBJ1-5; no firm D call. The CDR3 totals 14 residues. The ends were cut back, 4 bases at V and 7 bases at J, with 14 bases in the middle. Per the germline V gene, CDR1 is MNHEY and CDR2 is SVGAGI. CDR3 coding DNA: TGTGCCAGCAGTTCCACGACAACAAGACAGCCCCAGCATTTT. Translated, it gives CASSSTTTRQPQHF.

A few counts support this clone. The chain has TRBV18 and TRBJ2-2; no clear D gene. This CDR3 comprises 15 residues. Germline loops: CDR1 KGHSH, CDR2 LQKENI. Trimming removed 4 bases at V and 1 base at J, with 10 bases between. CDR3 coding DNA: TGTGCCAGCTCACAACTACAAGGGAACACCGGGGAGCTGTTTTTT. Translated: CASSQLQGNTGELFF.

The V gene is TRBV7-2, the J gene TRBJ1-5, with 8 bases identical to TRBD1. CDR1 is SGHTA, CDR2 FQGNSA, per germline. After removal of 5 bases from V and 4 bases from J, the junction contained 1 base not matched to a gene. The CDR3 length is 13 residues. The CDR3 DNA reads TGTGCCAGCAGCAGACAGGGGAATCAGCCCCAGCATTTT. It specifies CASSRQGNQPQHF.

This clone came up once. V gene TRBV5-1 combines with J gene TRBJ2-3; 7 nucleotides agree with TRBD2. Germline CDR1 reads SGHRS; CDR2 reads YFSETQ. The CDR3 extends over 15 amino acids. V shed 7 bases, J shed 1 base, and the junction held 9 bases outside the gene matches. The CDR3 region is CASLRGGSGTDTQYF. In DNA form, the CDR3 reads TGCGCCAGCCTTAGGGGCGGGAGTGGCACAGATACGCAGTATTTT.